The clone carrying this T cell receptor beta chain was observed a few times. Its antigen is unknown. Germline loops: CDR1 MNHNY, CDR2 SVGAGI (reference sequence). J gave up 0 bases and V 5 bases, and 9 bases lay outside the gene matches. The CDR3 totals 16 residues. Stated time point: sample taken at primary tumor resection. Whole RNA came from tumor, nontumor lung or frozen PBMC and was sequenced without being sorted. The 72 donors had untreated early-stage non-small cell lung cancer. The sample comes from a study of spatial heterogeneity in lung cancer. Study details: Beta-chain sequences consistently outnumbered alpha-chain sequences in detection. Study results and limitations: Circulating ubiquitous expanded tumor TCRs were observed more frequently at resection than at follow-up.

TCR cDNA molecules each carried a unique molecular identifier. Each CDR3 protein is one row after TCRdb ran MiXCR on the 5' RACE reads. The top ten clones hold less than 35% of a sample with some 20,000 distinct CDR3 sequences, approximately 3% of them seen once. The clonotype was recovered from a female donor with early-stage non-small cell lung cancer. The sample was PBMCs, taken at surgery. This sequence joins TRBV6-6 and TRBJ2-5; TRBD1 matches 7 bases. The CDR3 spells CASSNADRRNQETQYF. DNA for the CDR3: TGTGCCAGCAGTAACGCGGACAGGCGGAACCAAGAGACCCAGTACTTC.